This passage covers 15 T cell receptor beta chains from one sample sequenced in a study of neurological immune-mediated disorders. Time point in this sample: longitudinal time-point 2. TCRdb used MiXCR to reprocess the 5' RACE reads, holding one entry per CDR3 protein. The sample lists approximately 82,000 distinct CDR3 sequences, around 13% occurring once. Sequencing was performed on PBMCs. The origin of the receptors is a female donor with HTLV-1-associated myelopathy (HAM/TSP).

CDR3 sequence reads: CASSQQAGVHNEQFF. The CDR3 nucleotides are TGTGCCAGCAGCCAACAAGCGGGAGTTCACAATGAGCAGTTCTTC. The chain has TRBV4-2 and TRBJ2-1; TRBD2 matches 8 bases. The CDR3 contains 15 residues. CDR1 is LGHNA and CDR2 is YNFKEQ in the germline V gene. V gave up 2 bases and J gave up 5 bases; unmatched junction bases: 5.

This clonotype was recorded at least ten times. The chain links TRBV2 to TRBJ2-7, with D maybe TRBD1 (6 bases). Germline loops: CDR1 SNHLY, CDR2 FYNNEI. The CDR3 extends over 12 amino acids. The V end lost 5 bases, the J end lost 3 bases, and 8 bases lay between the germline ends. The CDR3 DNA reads TGTGCCAGCAGTAGGACAGTCTACGAGCAGTACTTC. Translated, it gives CASSRTVYEQYF.

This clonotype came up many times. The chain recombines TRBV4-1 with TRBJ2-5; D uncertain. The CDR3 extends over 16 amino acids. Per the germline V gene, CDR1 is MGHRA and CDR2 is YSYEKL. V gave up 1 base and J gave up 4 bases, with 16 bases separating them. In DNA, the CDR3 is TGCGCCAGCAGCCAAGGGCCTCACGTGGCGTTAGAGACCCAGTACTTC. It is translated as CASSQGPHVALETQYF.

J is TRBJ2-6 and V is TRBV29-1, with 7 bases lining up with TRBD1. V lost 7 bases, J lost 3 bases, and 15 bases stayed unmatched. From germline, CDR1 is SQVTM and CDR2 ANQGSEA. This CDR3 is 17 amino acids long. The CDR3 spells CSARGQIGFYGANVLTF. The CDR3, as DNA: TGCAGCGCACGGGGACAGATCGGCTTCTATGGGGCCAACGTCCTGACTTTC.

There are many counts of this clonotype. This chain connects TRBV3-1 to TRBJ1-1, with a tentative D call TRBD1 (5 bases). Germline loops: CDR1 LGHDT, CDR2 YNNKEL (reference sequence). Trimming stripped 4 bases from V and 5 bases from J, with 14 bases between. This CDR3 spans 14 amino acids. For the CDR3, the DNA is TGTGCCAGCAGCCTCACCCCCGGGGGGACTGAAGCTTTCTTT. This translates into CASSLTPGGTEAFF.

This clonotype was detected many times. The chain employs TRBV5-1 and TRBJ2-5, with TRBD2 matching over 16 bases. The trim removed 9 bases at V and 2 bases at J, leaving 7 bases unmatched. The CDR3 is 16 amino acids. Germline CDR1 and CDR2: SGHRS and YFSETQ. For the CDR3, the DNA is TGCGCCACCTCGGGACTAGCGGGGGGGGTTCAAGAGACCCAGTACTTC. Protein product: CATSGLAGGVQETQYF.

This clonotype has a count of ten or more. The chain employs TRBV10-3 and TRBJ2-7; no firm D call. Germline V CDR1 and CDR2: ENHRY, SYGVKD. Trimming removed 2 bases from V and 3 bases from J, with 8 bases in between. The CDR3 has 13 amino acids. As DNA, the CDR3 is TGTGCCATCAGTGAGGGCGGCTACTACGAGCAGTACTTC. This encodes CAISEGGYYEQYF.

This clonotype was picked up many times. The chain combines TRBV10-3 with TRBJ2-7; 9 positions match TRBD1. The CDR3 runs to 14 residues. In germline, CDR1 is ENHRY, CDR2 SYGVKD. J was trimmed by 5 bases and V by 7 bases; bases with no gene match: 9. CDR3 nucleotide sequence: TGTGCCATCACCCCGGGACAGGGATCCCACGAGCAGTACTTC. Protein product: CAITPGQGSHEQYF.

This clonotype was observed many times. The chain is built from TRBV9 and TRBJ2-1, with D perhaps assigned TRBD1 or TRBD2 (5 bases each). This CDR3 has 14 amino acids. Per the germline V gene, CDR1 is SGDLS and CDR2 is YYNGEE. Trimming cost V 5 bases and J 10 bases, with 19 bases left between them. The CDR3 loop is CASSRAGREYEQFF. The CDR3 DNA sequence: TGTGCCAGCAGTCGGGCGGGCAGGGAGTACGAGCAGTTCTTC. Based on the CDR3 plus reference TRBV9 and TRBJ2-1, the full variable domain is DSGVTQTPKHLITATGQRVTLRCSPRSGDLSVYWYQQSLDQGLQFLIQYYNGEERAKGNILERFSAQQFPDLHSELNLSSLELGDSALYFCASSRAGREYEQFFGPGTRLTVL.

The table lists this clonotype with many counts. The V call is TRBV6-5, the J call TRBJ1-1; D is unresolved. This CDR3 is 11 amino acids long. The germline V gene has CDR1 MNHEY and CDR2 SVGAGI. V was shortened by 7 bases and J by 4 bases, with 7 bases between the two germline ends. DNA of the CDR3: TGTGCCAGCATCAGGAGCACTGAAGCTTTCTTT. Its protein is CASIRSTEAFF.

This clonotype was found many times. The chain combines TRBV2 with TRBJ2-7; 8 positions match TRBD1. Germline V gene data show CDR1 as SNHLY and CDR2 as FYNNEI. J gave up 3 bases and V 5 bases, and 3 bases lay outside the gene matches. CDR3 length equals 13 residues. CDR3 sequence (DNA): TGTGCCAGCAGTCCGACAGGGGACTACGAGCAGTACTTC. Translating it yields CASSPTGDYEQYF.

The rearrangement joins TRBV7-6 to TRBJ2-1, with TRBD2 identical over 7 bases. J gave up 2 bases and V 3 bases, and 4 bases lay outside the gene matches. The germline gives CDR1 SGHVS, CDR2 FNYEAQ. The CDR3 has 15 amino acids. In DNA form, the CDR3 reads TGTGCCAGCAGCTTTGCGGGGGAGGCCTACAATGAGCAGTTCTTC. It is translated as CASSFAGEAYNEQFF.

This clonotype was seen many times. The CDR3: CASSWGDSSETQYF. The CDR3 nucleotides read TGCGCCAGCAGCTGGGGGGACAGTTCAGAGACCCAGTACTTC. V usage is TRBV5-1 and J usage is TRBJ2-5; D is perhaps TRBD1 (7 bases). The length of the CDR3 is 14 residues. Per the germline V gene, CDR1 is SGHRS and CDR2 is YFSETQ. The V end was cut by 3 bases, the J end by 4 bases, with 13 bases between.

This CDR3 is CASSPPSHPYEQYF. The CDR3 nucleotides read TGTGCCAGCTCACCACCTTCCCACCCCTACGAGCAGTACTTC. The gene calls are TRBV18 and TRBJ2-7; D unclear. CDR1 is KGHSH and CDR2 is LQKENI in the germline V gene. The CDR3 sequence is 14 residues long. Trimming left V 0 bases short and J 2 bases short, with 8 bases between.

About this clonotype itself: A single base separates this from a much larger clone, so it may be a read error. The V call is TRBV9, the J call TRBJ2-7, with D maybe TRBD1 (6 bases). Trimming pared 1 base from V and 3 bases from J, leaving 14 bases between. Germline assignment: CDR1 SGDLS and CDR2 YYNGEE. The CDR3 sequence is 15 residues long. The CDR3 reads CASSVTAGTCYEQYF. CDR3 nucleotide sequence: TGTGCCAGCAGCGTAACAGCCGGGACATGCTACGAGCAGTACTTC. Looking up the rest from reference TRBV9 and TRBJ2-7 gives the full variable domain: DSGVTQTPKHLITATGQRVTLRCSPRSGDLSVYWYQQSLDQGLQFLIQYYNGEERAKGNILERFSAQQFPDLHSELNLSSLELGDSALYFCASSVTAGTCYEQYFGPGTRLTVT.